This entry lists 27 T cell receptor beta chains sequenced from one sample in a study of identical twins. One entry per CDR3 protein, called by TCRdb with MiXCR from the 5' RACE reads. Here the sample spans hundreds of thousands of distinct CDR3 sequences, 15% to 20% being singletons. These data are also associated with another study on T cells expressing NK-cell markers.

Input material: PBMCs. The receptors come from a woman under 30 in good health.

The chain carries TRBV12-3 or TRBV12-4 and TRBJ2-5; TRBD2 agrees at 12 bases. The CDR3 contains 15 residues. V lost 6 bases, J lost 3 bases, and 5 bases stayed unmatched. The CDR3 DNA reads TGTGCCAGCAGCCGCGGACTAGCGGGGAAAGAGACCCAGTACTTC. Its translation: CASSRGLAGKETQYF.

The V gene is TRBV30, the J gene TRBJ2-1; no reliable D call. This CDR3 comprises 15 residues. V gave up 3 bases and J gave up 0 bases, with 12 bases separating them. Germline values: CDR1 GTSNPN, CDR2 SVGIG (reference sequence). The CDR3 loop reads CAWRDSRSSYNEQFF. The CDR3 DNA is TGTGCCTGGAGAGATAGTAGAAGCTCCTACAATGAGCAGTTCTTC.

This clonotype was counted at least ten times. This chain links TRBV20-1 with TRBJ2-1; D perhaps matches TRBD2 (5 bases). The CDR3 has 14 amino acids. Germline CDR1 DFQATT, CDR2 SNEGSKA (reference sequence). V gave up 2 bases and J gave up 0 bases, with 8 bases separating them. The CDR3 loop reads CSARMGSSYNEQFF. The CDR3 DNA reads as TGCAGTGCTAGAATGGGGAGCTCCTACAATGAGCAGTTCTTC.

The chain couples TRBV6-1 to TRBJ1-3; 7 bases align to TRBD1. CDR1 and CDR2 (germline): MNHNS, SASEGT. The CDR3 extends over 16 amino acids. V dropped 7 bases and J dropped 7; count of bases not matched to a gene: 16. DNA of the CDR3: TGTGCCAGCACCCGAACCTTGACAGGGTCGGGGAACACCATATATTTT. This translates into CASTRTLTGSGNTIYF.

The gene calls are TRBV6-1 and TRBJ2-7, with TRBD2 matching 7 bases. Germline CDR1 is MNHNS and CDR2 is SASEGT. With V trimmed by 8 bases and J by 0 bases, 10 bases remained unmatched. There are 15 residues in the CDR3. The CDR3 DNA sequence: TGTGCCAGCGGTGGTGAGGGCGGGAGCTCCTACGAGCAGTACTTC. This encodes CASGGEGGSSYEQYF.

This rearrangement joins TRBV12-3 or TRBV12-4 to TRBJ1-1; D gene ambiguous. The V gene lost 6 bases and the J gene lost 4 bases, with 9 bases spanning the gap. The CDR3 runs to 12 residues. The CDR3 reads CASSLPFTEAFF. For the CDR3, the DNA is TGTGCCAGCAGCCTACCCTTCACTGAAGCTTTCTTT.

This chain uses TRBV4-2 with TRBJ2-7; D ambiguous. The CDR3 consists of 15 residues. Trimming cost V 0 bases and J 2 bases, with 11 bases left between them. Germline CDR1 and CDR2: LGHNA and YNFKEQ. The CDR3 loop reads CASSQDLTRTYEQYF. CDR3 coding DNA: TGTGCCAGCAGCCAAGATTTGACCCGGACCTACGAGCAGTACTTC.

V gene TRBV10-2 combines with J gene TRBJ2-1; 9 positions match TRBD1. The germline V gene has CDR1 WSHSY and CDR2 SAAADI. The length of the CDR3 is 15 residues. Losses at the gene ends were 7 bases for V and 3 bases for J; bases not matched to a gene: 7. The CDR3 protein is CASNPDRGLYNEQFF. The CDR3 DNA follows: TGCGCCAGCAACCCGGACAGGGGTCTCTACAATGAGCAGTTCTTC.

The CDR3, as DNA: TGTGCCAGCAGTTTAATAGCGGGGGGGTCTTTCGTCGGCACAGATACGCAGTATTTT. Amino acid sequence: CASSLIAGGSFVGTDTQYF. The chain is built from TRBV27 and TRBJ2-3; 11 nucleotides align to TRBD2. The length of the CDR3 is 19 residues. CDR1 and CDR2 (germline): MNHEY, SMNVEV (reference sequence). V dropped 2 bases and J dropped 1; count of bases not matched to a gene: 11.

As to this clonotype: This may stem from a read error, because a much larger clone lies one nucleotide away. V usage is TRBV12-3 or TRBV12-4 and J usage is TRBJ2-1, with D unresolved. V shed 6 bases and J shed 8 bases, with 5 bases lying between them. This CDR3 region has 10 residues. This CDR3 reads CASRNDEQFF. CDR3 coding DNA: TGTGCCAGCAGAAACGATGAGCAGTTCTTC.

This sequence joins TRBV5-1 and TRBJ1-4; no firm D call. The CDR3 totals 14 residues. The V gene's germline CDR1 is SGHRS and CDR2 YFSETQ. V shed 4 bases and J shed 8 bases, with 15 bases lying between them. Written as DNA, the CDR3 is TGCGCCAGCAGCCCGGGCCGGTCGGAAGAAAAACTGTTTTTT. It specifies CASSPGRSEEKLFF.

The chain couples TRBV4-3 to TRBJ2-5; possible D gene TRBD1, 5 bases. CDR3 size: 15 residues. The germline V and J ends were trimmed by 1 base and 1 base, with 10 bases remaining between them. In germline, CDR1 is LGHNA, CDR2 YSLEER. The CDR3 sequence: CASSQVLGVQETQYF. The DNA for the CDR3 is TGCGCCAGCAGCCAAGTTTTAGGGGTCCAAGAGACCCAGTACTTC.

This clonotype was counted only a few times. The CDR3 protein is CASRSGHRETQYF. CDR3 bases: TGTGCCAGCCGATCGGGACACCGAGAGACCCAGTACTTC. V is TRBV2 and J is TRBJ2-5; weak D call: TRBD1 (6 bases). Trimming shortened V by 8 bases and J by 4 bases, and 14 bases separated the two germline ends. Germline CDR1 is SNHLY and CDR2 is FYNNEI. CDR3 size: 13 residues.

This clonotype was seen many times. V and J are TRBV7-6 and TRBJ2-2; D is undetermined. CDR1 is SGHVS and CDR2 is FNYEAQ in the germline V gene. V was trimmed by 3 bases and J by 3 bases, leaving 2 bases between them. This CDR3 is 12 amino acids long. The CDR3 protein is CASSFHTGELFF. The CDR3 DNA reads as TGTGCCAGCAGCTTCCACACCGGGGAGCTGTTTTTT.

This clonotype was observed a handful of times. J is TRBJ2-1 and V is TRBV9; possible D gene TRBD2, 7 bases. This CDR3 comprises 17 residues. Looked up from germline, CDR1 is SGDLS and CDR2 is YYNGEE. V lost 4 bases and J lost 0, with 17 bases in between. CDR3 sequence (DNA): TGTGCCAGCAGCCCGGGGGGCTCCCACGGCTCCTACAATGAGCAGTTCTTC. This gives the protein CASSPGGSHGSYNEQFF.

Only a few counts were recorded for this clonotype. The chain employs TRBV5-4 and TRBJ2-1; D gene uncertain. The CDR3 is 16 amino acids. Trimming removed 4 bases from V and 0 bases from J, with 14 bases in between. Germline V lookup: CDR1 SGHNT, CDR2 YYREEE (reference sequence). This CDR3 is CASSPPRSSSYNEQFF. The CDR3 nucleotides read TGTGCCAGCAGCCCGCCGCGGAGTAGCTCCTACAATGAGCAGTTCTTC.

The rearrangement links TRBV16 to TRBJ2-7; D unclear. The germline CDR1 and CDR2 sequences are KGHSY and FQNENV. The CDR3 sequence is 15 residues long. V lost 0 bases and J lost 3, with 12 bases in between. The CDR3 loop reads CASSQSAPEVYEQYF. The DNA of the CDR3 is TGTGCCAGCAGCCAATCGGCTCCCGAGGTCTACGAGCAGTACTTC.

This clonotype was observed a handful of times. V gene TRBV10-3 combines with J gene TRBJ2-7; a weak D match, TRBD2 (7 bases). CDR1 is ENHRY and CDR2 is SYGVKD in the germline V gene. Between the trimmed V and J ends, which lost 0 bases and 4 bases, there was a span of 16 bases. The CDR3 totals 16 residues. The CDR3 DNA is TGTGCCATCAGTGAGTCGGGGGGGACAATGAGGTACGAGCAGTACTTC. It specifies CAISESGGTMRYEQYF.

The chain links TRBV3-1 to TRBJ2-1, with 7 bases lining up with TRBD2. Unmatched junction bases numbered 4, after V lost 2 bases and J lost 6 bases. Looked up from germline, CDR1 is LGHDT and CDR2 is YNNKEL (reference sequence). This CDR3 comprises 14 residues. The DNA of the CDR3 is TGTGCCAGCAGCCAATTGGGGGGGAGCAATGAGCAGTTCTTC. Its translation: CASSQLGGSNEQFF.

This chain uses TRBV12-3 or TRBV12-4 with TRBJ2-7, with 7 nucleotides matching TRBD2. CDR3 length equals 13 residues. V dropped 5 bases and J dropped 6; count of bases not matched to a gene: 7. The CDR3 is CASSPGSGGEQYF. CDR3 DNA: TGTGCCAGCAGTCCCGGTTCGGGGGGCGAGCAGTACTTC.

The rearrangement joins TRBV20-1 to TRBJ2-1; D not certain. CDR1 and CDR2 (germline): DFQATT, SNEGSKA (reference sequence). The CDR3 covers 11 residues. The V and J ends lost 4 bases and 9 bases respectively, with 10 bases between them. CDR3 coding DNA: TGCAGTGCTAAGACCCCAAGTGAGCAGTTCTTC. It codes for CSAKTPSEQFF.

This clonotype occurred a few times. The CDR3 here is CASSVEVGGMELFF. CDR3 DNA: TGTGCCAGCAGCGTAGAGGTAGGCGGGATGGAGCTGTTTTTT. The J gene is TRBJ2-2, the V gene TRBV9; D is possibly TRBD2 (6 bases). The length of the CDR3 is 14 residues. The ends were cut back, 0 bases at V and 10 bases at J, with 13 bases in the middle. Germline CDR1 and CDR2: SGDLS and YYNGEE.

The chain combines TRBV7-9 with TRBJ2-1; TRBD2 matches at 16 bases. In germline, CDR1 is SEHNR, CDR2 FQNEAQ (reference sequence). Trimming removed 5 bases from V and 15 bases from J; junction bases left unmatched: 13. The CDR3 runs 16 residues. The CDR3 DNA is TGTGCCAGCAGCCTCGGGACTAGCGGGAGGGCAGGTCTCCGGTTCTTC. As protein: CASSLGTSGRAGLRFF.

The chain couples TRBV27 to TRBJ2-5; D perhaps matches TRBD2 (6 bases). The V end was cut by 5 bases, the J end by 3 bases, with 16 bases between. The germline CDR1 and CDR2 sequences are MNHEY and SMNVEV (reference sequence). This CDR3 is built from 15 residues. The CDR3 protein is CASSTYDGEEETQYF. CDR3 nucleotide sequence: TGTGCCAGCAGTACTTATGACGGGGAGGAAGAGACCCAGTACTTC.

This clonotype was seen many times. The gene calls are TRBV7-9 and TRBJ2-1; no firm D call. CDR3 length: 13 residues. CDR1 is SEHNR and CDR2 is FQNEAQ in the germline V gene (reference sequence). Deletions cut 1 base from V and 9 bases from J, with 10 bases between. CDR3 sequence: CASSLDGYGEQFF. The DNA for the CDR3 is TGTGCCAGCAGCTTAGACGGGTACGGTGAGCAGTTCTTC.

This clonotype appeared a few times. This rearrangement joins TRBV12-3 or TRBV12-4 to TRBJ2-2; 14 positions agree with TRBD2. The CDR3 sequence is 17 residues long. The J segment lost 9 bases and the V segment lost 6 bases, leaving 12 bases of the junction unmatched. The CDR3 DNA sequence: TGTGCCAGCAGCGGACTAGCGGGGGGACTCTTTAGGCGGGAGCTGTTTTTT. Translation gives CASSGLAGGLFRRELFF.

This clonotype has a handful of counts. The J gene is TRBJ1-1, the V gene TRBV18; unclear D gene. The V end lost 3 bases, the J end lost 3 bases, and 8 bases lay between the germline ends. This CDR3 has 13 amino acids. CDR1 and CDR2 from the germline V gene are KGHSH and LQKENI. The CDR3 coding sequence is TGTGCCAGCTCACCGACCCTGGACACTGAAGCTTTCTTT. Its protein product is CASSPTLDTEAFF.